Sequencing of this T cell receptor beta chain was carried out in a study of blood T cells in healthy people across ages. Primed by a sample-barcoded 5' primer and a J-beta primer mix, a second PCR proceeded for roughly 7 to 11 cycles. TCRdb analysed the 5' RACE reads with MiXCR anew, one entry per CDR3 protein. The table includes roughly 800,000 distinct CDR3 sequences, just under 25% detected once. The table lists this clonotype with a few counts. These data were likewise used in another study, on T cells of mothers and their children. As that study records: The search for persistent microchimeric T cell clones detected none.

The specimen sequenced was blood. This TCR came from a boy between 10 and 17 years old in good health.

In DNA form, the CDR3 reads TGTGCCAGCAGCCCGTCAGGGGCTGGAGAGACCCAGTACTTC. Translated, it gives CASSPSGAGETQYF. The V and J genes are TRBV6-5 and TRBJ2-5; perhaps TRBD1 as D (6 bases). Trimming shortened V by 6 bases and J by 4 bases, and 15 bases separated the two germline ends. The CDR3 loop spans 14 amino acids. Germline assignment: CDR1 MNHEY and CDR2 SVGAGI.